The TCR beta chain under discussion was sequenced for a study of cytomegalovirus exposure and HLA in healthy donors. Primers for the PCR totalled 60 Vbeta and 13 Jbeta. Profiling relied on immunoSEQ multiplex PCR, and the TCRdb table lists in-frame clones only, not all of them. This sample's clone table lists tens of thousands of clones. This CDR3 comprises 16 residues. V was pared by 1 base and J by 4 bases, with 13 bases between. CDR1 is MDHEN and CDR2 is SYDVKM in the germline V gene. General study points: The records held CMV serostatus as the only immune exposure information. HLA alleles were associated with fewer than 20,000 TCR beta sequences in a later analysis at 0.05 false discovery rate.

To note about this clone: No antigen is known for it.

J is TRBJ1-4 and V is TRBV28, with D possibly matching TRBD1 (5 bases). The sample comprised PBMCs. The sequence came from a middle-aged man in good health and CMV-seronegative. CDR3 region: CASSLFPQGINEKLFF. CDR3 nucleotides: TGTGCCAGCAGTTTATTCCCTCAGGGAATTAATGAAAAACTGTTTTTT. Combining the CDR3 with reference TRBV28 and TRBJ1-4 gives the whole variable domain DVKVTQSSRYLVKRTGEKVFLECVQDMDHENMFWYRQDPGLGLRLIYFSYDVKMKEKGDIPEGYSVSREKKERFSLILESASTNQTSMYLCASSLFPQGINEKLFFGSGTQLSVL.